This TCR beta chain comes out of a study of T cell changes during pregnancy in multiple sclerosis. Assay used: immunoSEQ multiplex PCR; TCRdb lists only in-frame clones, some missing. This repertoire shows 55,000 to 85,000 clones, approximately 91% found once; its top ten account for about 0.3%. The material sequenced was CD4+ T cells from peripheral blood mononuclear cells, taken after pregnancy. The receptor's source is a female donor with multiple sclerosis, enrolled in a pregnancy study.

CDR3: CASSIQGQKLFF. DNA for the CDR3: TGTGCCAGCAGTATACAGGGGCAAAAACTGTTTTTT. The rearrangement uses TRBV28 and TRBJ1-4, with 7 positions matching TRBD1. Germline V gives CDR1 MDHEN, CDR2 SYDVKM. V was pared by 5 bases and J by 9 bases, with 3 bases of the junction left unmatched. The CDR3 has 12 residues.